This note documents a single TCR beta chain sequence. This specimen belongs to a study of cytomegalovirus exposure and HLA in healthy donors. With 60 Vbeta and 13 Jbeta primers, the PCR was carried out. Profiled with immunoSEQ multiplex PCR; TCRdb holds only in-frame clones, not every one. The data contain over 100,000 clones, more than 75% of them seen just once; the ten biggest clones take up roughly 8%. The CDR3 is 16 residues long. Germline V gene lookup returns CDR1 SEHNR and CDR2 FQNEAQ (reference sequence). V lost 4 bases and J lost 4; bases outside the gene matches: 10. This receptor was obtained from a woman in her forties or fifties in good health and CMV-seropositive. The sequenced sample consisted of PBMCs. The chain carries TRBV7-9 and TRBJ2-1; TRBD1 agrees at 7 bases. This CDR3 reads CASSSSRGTDYNEQFF. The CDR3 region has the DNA TGTGCCAGCAGCTCCTCAAGAGGGACAGATTACAATGAGCAGTTCTTC. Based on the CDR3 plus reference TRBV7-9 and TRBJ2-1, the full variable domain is DTGVSQNPRHKITKRGQNVTFRCDPISEHNRLYWYRQTLGQGPEFLTYFQNEAQLEKSRLLSDRFSAERPKGSFSTLEIQRTEQGDSAMYLCASSSSRGTDYNEQFFGPGTRLTVL.